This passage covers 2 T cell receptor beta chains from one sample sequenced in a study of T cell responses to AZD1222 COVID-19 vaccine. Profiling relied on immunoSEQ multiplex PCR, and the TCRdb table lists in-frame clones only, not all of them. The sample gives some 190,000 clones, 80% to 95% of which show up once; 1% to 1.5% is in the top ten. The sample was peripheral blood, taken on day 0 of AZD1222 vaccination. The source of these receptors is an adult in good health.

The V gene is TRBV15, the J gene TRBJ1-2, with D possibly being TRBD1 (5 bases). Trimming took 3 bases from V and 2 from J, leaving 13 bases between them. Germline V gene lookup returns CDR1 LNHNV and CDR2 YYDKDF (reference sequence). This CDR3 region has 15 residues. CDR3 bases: TGTGCCACCAGCAGGGGGGGGACCAGAAACTATGGCTACACCTTC. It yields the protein CATSRGGTRNYGYTF.

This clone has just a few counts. Here the CDR3 DNA reads TGTGCCAGCAGTTCCACACCCGGACAGGGTCGAGATACGCAGTATTTT. Translation gives CASSSTPGQGRDTQYF. V gene TRBV27 combines with J gene TRBJ2-3; 8 bases are a match to TRBD1. In germline, CDR1 is MNHEY, CDR2 SMNVEV (reference sequence). The CDR3 length is 16 residues. V was clipped by 4 bases and J by 5 bases; unmatched bases: 11.